The 29 T cell receptor beta chains presented below share a single source sample, sequenced in a study of beta chain features in type 1 diabetes. Study-wide findings and caveats: Type 1 diabetes patients had moderately but significantly shorter TCRB CDR3s in all four CD4+ subsets.

Their recognized antigens are unknown. The investigators reverse transcribed all of the isolated RNA, so they sequenced expressed TCRB transcripts. Clones were read by immunoSEQ multiplex PCR, and TCRdb kept only the in-frame ones, dropping some. The sample contains 50,000 or so clones, roughly 41% of which appear only once. Sequenced material: Tregs from blood. These TCRs come from a young man with type 1 diabetes.

The J gene is TRBJ2-3, the V gene TRBV11-3; TRBD2 is a possible D gene (5 bases). Germline values: CDR1 SGHNT, CDR2 YENEEA. The ends were cut back, 4 bases at V and 1 base at J, with 6 bases in the middle. The CDR3 has 13 amino acids. The CDR3 DNA reads TGTGCCAGCAGCTCGCGGGGCACAGATACGCAGTATTTT. Protein product: CASSSRGTDTQYF.

This clone came up a few times. The J gene is TRBJ2-1, the V gene TRBV4-1; TRBD2 agrees at 8 bases. The CDR3 has 17 residues. J gave up 7 bases and V 5 bases, and 16 bases lay outside the gene matches. CDR1 MGHRA and CDR2 YSYEKL come from the germline V gene. In nucleotides, the CDR3 is TGCGCCAGCAGCTTCTCACTAGCGGCCTCCGATGGGAATGAGCAGTTCTTC. Its protein product is CASSFSLAASDGNEQFF.

The V call is TRBV9, the J call TRBJ2-7, with 12 positions matching TRBD1. CDR1 is SGDLS, CDR2 YYNGEE, per germline. The ends lost 4 bases at V and 6 bases at J; junction bases unmatched: 5. The CDR3 runs to 14 residues. The CDR3 DNA sequence: TGTGCCAGCAGCTTCGGGACAGGGGGCTTCGAGCAGTACTTC. Protein sequence: CASSFGTGGFEQYF. Variable domain in full (rest from reference TRBV9 and TRBJ2-7): DSGVTQTPKHLITATGQRVTLRCSPRSGDLSVYWYQQSLDQGLQFLIQYYNGEERAKGNILERFSAQQFPDLHSELNLSSLELGDSALYFCASSFGTGGFEQYFGPGTRLTVT.

This clone appeared a few times. The rearrangement uses TRBV7-3 and TRBJ2-3; the match to TRBD2 covers 12 bases. The CDR3 runs to 16 residues. The trim removed 4 bases at V and 4 bases at J, leaving 6 bases unmatched. Germline CDR1 SGHTA, CDR2 FQGTGA. CDR3 in amino acids: CASSSGTSGYADTQYF. In DNA form, the CDR3 reads TGTGCCAGCAGCTCCGGGACTAGCGGGTATGCAGATACGCAGTATTTT.

The rearrangement uses TRBV28 and TRBJ2-1, with a tentative D call TRBD2 (6 bases). This CDR3 spans 14 amino acids. Germline V gene lookup returns CDR1 MDHEN and CDR2 SYDVKM. Trimming left V 2 bases short and J 7 bases short, with 12 bases between. Here the CDR3 reads CASSLRAGQNEQFF. The CDR3 DNA is TGTGCCAGCAGTTTACGGGCGGGGCAAAATGAGCAGTTCTTC.

This sequence joins TRBV29-1 and TRBJ2-2, with 8 bases lining up with TRBD2. V trimming: 7 bases; J trimming: 0 bases; junction bases outside the gene matches: 10. The CDR3 loop spans 16 amino acids. Germline values: CDR1 SQVTM, CDR2 ANQGSEA. The CDR3 region has the DNA TGCAGCGGGGGACTAGGCAGTGCGACGAACACCGGGGAGCTGTTTTTT. Residues: CSGGLGSATNTGELFF.

This chain joins TRBV27 and TRBJ1-2, with D possibly TRBD1 on 6 matching bases. The CDR3 is made up of 14 amino acids. V lost 0 bases and J lost 8, with 13 bases in between. Germline CDR1 is MNHEY and CDR2 is SMNVEV (reference sequence). The CDR3 loop reads CASSLSRGRSGYTF. CDR3 coding DNA: TGTGCCAGCAGTTTATCGCGGGGGCGAAGCGGCTACACCTTC.

The chain carries TRBV2 and TRBJ2-3; TRBD2 matches 7 bases. The junction had 0 bases not matched to a gene; V was cut back by 9 bases and J by 0 bases. This CDR3 has 12 amino acids. Germline V gene sequence: CDR1 SNHLY, CDR2 FYNNEI. CDR3 DNA sequence: TGTGCCAGTAGCGGGAGCACAGATACGCAGTATTTT. Protein product: CASSGSTDTQYF.

The chain employs TRBV29-1 and TRBJ1-4; TRBD1 matches 7 bases. The CDR3 extends over 14 amino acids. With 7 bases clipped from V and 6 bases from J, the junction kept 11 bases outside the gene matches. The V gene's germline CDR1 is SQVTM and CDR2 ANQGSEA. DNA for the CDR3: TGCAGCGCCAAACAGACAGGGTTAGATGAAAAACTGTTTTTT. Translating it yields CSAKQTGLDEKLFF.

In DNA, the CDR3 is TGTGCCAGCAGCTGGACAGGCGATAATCAGCAGTACTTC. Translation: CASSWTGDNQQYF. The chain uses TRBV7-6 and TRBJ2-7; 7 bases map to TRBD1. Germline CDR1 reads SGHVS; CDR2 reads FNYEAQ. The CDR3 sequence is 13 residues long. V was clipped by 4 bases and J by 8 bases; unmatched bases: 8.

This clone was detected a few times. This CDR3 reads CASSRGLAGYEQYF. The CDR3 DNA is TGTGCCAGCAGCAGGGGACTAGCAGGCTACGAGCAGTACTTC. The rearrangement joins TRBV21-1 to TRBJ2-7; the table calls TRBD2, which could not be checked here. TRBV21-1 is shown as a pseudogene. CDR3 length: 14 residues.

This chain links TRBV7-9 with TRBJ1-1; 9 bases fit TRBD1. Trimming removed 1 base from V and 7 bases from J; junction bases left unmatched: 10. Germline values: CDR1 SEHNR, CDR2 FQNEAQ (reference sequence). This CDR3 region has 16 residues. The CDR3 here is CASSLDPGQGDLEAFF. As DNA, the CDR3 is TGTGCCAGCAGCTTAGACCCGGGACAGGGTGATCTTGAAGCTTTCTTT.

This clone was seen more than once but under ten times. The chain carries TRBV7-9 and TRBJ1-1, with a weak D call TRBD1 (6 bases). The CDR3 is made up of 14 amino acids. Germline V lookup: CDR1 SEHNR, CDR2 FQNEAQ (reference sequence). The V gene lost 8 bases and the J gene lost 5 bases, with 18 bases spanning the gap. CDR3 in DNA: TGTGCCAGCGGGGAACAGGGAATAGGAACTGAAGCTTTCTTT. It encodes CASGEQGIGTEAFF.

This sequence joins TRBV5-1 and TRBJ1-4; 9 positions match TRBD1. This CDR3 is built from 14 residues. The germline gives CDR1 SGHRS, CDR2 YFSETQ. V lost 3 bases, J lost 8 bases, and 5 bases stayed unmatched. The CDR3 here is CASSSGTGFEKLFF. The DNA for the CDR3 is TGCGCCAGCAGCTCCGGGACAGGGTTCGAAAAACTGTTTTTT.

This clone was detected only once. The V and J genes are TRBV14 and TRBJ2-2; 9 bases agree with TRBD2. V lost 4 bases to trimming and J lost 3 bases; unmatched junction nucleotides: 6. CDR1 is SGHDN, CDR2 FVKESK, per germline. The CDR3 has 16 residues. CDR3: CASSPTSGRYTGELFF. In DNA, the CDR3 is TGTGCCAGCAGCCCTACAAGCGGGAGGTACACCGGGGAGCTGTTTTTT.

The CDR3 sequence: CASSFLRTGVGAYTEAFF. CDR3 bases: TGTGCCAGCAGCTTTCTAAGAACAGGGGTCGGTGCGTACACTGAAGCTTTCTTT. The chain joins TRBV7-9 to TRBJ1-1; 7 nucleotides agree with TRBD1. Trimming at V came to 3 bases and at J to 3 bases, leaving 16 bases not matched to a gene. The V gene's germline CDR1 is SEHNR and CDR2 FQNEAQ (reference sequence). The CDR3 has 18 residues. The variable domain in full, completed from reference TRBV7-9 and TRBJ1-1, reads DTGVSQNPRHKITKRGQNVTFRCDPISEHNRLYWYRQTLGQGPEFLTYFQNEAQLEKSRLLSDRFSAERPKGSFSTLEIQRTEQGDSAMYLCASSFLRTGVGAYTEAFFGQGTRLTVV.

This chain links TRBV19 with TRBJ2-7, with TRBD1 as a possible D gene (6 bases). The CDR3 is 16 residues long. CDR1 LNHDA and CDR2 SQIVND come from the germline V gene (reference sequence). V gave up 7 bases and J gave up 3 bases, with 22 bases separating them. The CDR3 region has the DNA TGTGCCAGTATTAAAAAACCGGGACATGAGAGCTACGAGCAGTACTTC. It is translated as CASIKKPGHESYEQYF. Full variable domain (missing parts from reference TRBV19 and TRBJ2-7): DGGITQSPKYLFRKEGQNVTLSCEQNLNHDAMYWYRQDPGQGLRLIYYSQIVNDFQKGDIAEGYSVSREKKESFPLTVTSAQKNPTAFYLCASIKKPGHESYEQYFGPGTRLTVT.

CDR3 residues: CASTFLGGGFTAFF. DNA of the CDR3: TGTGCCAGCACCTTCCTGGGGGGGGGCTTTACGGCTTTCTTT. The chain carries TRBV7-2 and TRBJ1-1; D might be TRBD1 (6 bases). Trimming left V 7 bases short and J 11 bases short, with 23 bases between. The germline CDR1 and CDR2 sequences are SGHTA and FQGNSA. The CDR3 contains 14 residues.

The V and J genes are TRBV27 and TRBJ2-1; tentatively, D is TRBD2 (6 bases). Trimming pared 9 bases from V and 2 bases from J, leaving 14 bases between. Germline loops: CDR1 MNHEY, CDR2 SMNVEV (reference sequence). The CDR3 runs to 14 residues. CDR3 bases: TGTGCCAGTCTGCGTGGAGGGCCCTACAATGAGCAGTTCTTC. It yields the protein CASLRGGPYNEQFF.

The V gene is TRBV6-1, the J gene TRBJ2-1, with TRBD1 matching 9 bases. The V gene end was trimmed by 4 bases and the J gene end by 5 bases; junction bases not matched to a gene: 6. Germline V lookup: CDR1 MNHNS, CDR2 SASEGT. CDR3 size: 15 residues. The CDR3 nucleotides are TGTGCCAGCAGTGTGAGGGACAGGGACAACAATGAGCAGTTCTTC. Residues: CASSVRDRDNNEQFF.

CDR3 nucleotide sequence: TGTGCCAGCAGCTTAGGCGGCCTCGATGAGCAGTTCTTC. This gives the protein CASSLGGLDEQFF. The V and J genes are TRBV7-2 and TRBJ2-1; D not certain. Trimming took 1 base from V and 8 from J, leaving 9 bases between them. Germline V lookup: CDR1 SGHTA, CDR2 FQGNSA. The CDR3 is 13 residues long. Based on the CDR3 plus reference TRBV7-2 and TRBJ2-1, the full variable domain is GAGVSQSPSNKVTEKGKDVELRCDPISGHTALYWYRQSLGQGLEFLIYFQGNSAPDKSGLPSDRFSAERTGGSVSTLTIQRTQQEDSAVYLCASSLGGLDEQFFGPGTRLTVL.

The chain joins TRBV28 to TRBJ2-5; 11 bases map to TRBD1. Trimming cost V 2 bases and J 7 bases; bases outside gene matches: 3. CDR3 size: 14 residues. Germline values: CDR1 MDHEN, CDR2 SYDVKM. DNA of the CDR3: TGTGCCAGCAGTTTAATTGGGACAGGGGGGACCCAGTACTTC. Its protein is CASSLIGTGGTQYF.

This clone turned up a few times. The V call is TRBV5-1, the J call TRBJ2-1; tentatively, D is TRBD2 (5 bases). Looked up from germline, CDR1 is SGHRS and CDR2 is YFSETQ. CDR3 length: 15 residues. The V end lost 4 bases, the J end lost 1 base, and 12 bases lay between the germline ends. CDR3 residues: CASSPSPLSYNEQFF. The DNA for the CDR3 is TGCGCCAGCAGCCCTAGCCCGCTATCCTACAATGAGCAGTTCTTC.

This chain's CDR3 is CASSLFPRTYNTEAFF. CDR3 in DNA: TGTGCCAGCAGCTTGTTCCCAAGGACTTATAACACTGAAGCTTTCTTT. V gene TRBV5-6 combines with J gene TRBJ1-1; D is uncertain. The CDR3 runs to 16 residues. Per the germline V gene, CDR1 is SGHDT and CDR2 is YYEEEE. Trimming removed 1 base at V and 2 bases at J, with 15 bases between.

The table lists this clone with a few counts. The chain is built from TRBV19 and TRBJ1-5; possibly TRBD1 for D (5 bases). The CDR3 totals 17 residues. V was pared by 5 bases and J by 0 bases, with 17 bases between. Germline CDR1 is LNHDA and CDR2 is SQIVND (reference sequence). CDR3 coding DNA: TGTGCCAGTAGTCTAATGGGGCAAGGAGATAGCAATCAGCCCCAGCATTTT. It specifies CASSLMGQGDSNQPQHF.

The table lists this clone with a few counts. This chain uses TRBV7-6 with TRBJ2-7; D gene uncertain. Trimming left V 4 bases short and J 0 bases short, with 10 bases between. The CDR3 spans 14 residues. Germline V gene lookup returns CDR1 SGHVS and CDR2 FNYEAQ. The CDR3 spells CASSSRESSYEQYF. As DNA, the CDR3 is TGTGCCAGCAGCTCTAGAGAGAGCTCCTACGAGCAGTACTTC. Supplemented by reference TRBV7-6 and TRBJ2-7, the full variable domain reads GAGVSQSPRYKVTKRGQDVALRCDPISGHVSLYWYRQALGQGPEFLTYFNYEAQQDKSGLPNDRFSAERPEGSISTLTIQRTEQRDSAMYRCASSSRESSYEQYFGPGTRLTVT.

This rearrangement joins TRBV7-2 to TRBJ2-1; tentative D call: TRBD2 (5 bases). The CDR3 has 15 residues. Deletions cut 0 bases from V and 8 bases from J, with 14 bases between. CDR1 and CDR2 from the germline V gene are SGHTA and FQGNSA. CDR3 in amino acids: CASSLAALVQYEQFF. The CDR3 DNA is TGTGCCAGCAGCTTAGCGGCACTAGTGCAGTATGAGCAGTTCTTC.

The chain uses TRBV29-1 and TRBJ1-5, with D perhaps TRBD1 (5 bases). The V gene lost 4 bases and the J gene lost 3 bases, with 10 bases spanning the gap. This CDR3 is built from 13 residues. Germline V gives CDR1 SQVTM, CDR2 ANQGSEA. The CDR3 here is CSVGPGLNQPQHF. CDR3 DNA: TGCAGCGTTGGCCCGGGACTCAATCAGCCCCAGCATTTT.

The chain carries TRBV18 and TRBJ1-2; TRBD1 matches at 9 bases. V shed 3 bases, J shed 4 bases, and the junction held 6 bases outside the gene matches. Germline assignment: CDR1 KGHSH and CDR2 LQKENI. The CDR3 runs 15 residues. The CDR3 is CASSPFEDRGYGYTF. The DNA for the CDR3 is TGTGCCAGCTCACCCTTCGAGGACAGGGGCTATGGCTACACCTTC.